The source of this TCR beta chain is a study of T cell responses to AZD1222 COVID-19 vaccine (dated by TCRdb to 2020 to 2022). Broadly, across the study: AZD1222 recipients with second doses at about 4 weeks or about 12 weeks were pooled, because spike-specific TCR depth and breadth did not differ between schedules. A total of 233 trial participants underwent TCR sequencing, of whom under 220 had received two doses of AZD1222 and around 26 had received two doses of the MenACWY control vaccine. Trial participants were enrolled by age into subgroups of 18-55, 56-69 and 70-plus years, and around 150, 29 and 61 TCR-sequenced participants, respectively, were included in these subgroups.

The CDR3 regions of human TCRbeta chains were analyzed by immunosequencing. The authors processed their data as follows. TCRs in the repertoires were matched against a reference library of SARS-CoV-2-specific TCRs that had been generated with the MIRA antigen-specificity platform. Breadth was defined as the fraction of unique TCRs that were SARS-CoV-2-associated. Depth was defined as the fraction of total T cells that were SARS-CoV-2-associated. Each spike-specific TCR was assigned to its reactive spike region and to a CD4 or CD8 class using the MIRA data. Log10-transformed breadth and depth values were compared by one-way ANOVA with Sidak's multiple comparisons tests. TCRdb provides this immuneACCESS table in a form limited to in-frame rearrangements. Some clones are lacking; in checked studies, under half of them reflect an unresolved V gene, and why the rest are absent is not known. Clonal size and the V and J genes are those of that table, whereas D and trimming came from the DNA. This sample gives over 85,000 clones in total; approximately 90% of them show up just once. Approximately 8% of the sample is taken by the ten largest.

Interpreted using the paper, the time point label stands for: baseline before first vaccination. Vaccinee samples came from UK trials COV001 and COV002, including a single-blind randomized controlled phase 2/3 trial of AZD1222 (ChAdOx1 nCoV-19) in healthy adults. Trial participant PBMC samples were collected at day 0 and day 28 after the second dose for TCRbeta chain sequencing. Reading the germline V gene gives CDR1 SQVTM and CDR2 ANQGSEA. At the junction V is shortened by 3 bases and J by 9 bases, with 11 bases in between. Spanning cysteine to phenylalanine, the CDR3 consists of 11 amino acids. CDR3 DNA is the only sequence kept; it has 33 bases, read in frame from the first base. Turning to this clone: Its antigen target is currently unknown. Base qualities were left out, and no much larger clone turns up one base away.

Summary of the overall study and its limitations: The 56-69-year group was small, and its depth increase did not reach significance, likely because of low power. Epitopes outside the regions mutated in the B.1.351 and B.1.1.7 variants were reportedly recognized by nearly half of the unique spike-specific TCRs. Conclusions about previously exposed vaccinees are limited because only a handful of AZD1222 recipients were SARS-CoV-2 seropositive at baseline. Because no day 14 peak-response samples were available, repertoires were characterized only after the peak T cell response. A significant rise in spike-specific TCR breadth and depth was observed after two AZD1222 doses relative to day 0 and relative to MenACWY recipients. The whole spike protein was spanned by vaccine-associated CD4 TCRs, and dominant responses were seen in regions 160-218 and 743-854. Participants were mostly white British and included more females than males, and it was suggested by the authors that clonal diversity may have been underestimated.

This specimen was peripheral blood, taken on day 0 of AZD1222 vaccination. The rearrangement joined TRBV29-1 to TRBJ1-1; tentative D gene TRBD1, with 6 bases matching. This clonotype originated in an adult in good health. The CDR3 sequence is CSVESGAQAFF. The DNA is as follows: TGCAGCGTTGAGTCAGGGGCTCAAGCTTTCTTT.